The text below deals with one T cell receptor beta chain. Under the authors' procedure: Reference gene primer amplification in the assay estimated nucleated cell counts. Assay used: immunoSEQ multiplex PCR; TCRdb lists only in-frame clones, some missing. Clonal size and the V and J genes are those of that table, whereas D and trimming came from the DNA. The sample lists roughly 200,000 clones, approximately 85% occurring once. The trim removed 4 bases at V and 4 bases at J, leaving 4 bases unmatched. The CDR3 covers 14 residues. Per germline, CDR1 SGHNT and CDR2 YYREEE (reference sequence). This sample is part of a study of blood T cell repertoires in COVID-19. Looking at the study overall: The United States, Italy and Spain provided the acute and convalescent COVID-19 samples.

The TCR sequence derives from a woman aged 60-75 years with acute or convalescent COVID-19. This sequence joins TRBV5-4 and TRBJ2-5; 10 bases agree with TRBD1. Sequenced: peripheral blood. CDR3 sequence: CASSPTGGGETQYF. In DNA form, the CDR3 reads TGTGCCAGCAGCCCGACAGGGGGCGGAGAGACCCAGTACTTC.